Below, 13 T cell receptor beta chains from the same sample are listed, as sequenced in a study of blood T cell repertoires in COVID-19. Measured with immunoSEQ multiplex PCR; TCRdb has only the in-frame clones, and not every one. The table records hundreds of thousands of clones, over 75% of them present only once. The sequenced sample consisted of peripheral blood. The receptors were gathered from a man aged 50-59 years with active or convalescent COVID-19.

CDR3 amino acids: CASSLGAGDYNEQFF. CDR3 DNA sequence: TGTGCCAGCAGCTTAGGAGCGGGAGACTACAATGAGCAGTTCTTC. The chain uses TRBV7-9 and TRBJ2-1, with TRBD2 matching over 8 bases. CDR1 is SEHNR and CDR2 is FQNEAQ in the germline V gene (reference sequence). CDR3 length equals 15 residues. V lost 1 base to trimming and J lost 3 bases; unmatched junction nucleotides: 2.

The table lists this clone with a count of one. This chain links TRBV9 with TRBJ2-6, with 9 bases aligning to TRBD1. Trimming removed 4 bases from V and 0 bases from J; junction bases left unmatched: 5. The CDR3 consists of 17 residues. Germline CDR1 is SGDLS and CDR2 is YYNGEE. The CDR3 DNA reads TGTGCCAGCAGCCACCGGGACAGGGACTCTGGGGCCAACGTCCTGACTTTC. Translated: CASSHRDRDSGANVLTF.

The rearrangement joins TRBV10-3 to TRBJ2-2; 10 bases line up with TRBD2. V dropped 4 bases and J dropped 4; count of bases not matched to a gene: 6. Looked up from germline, CDR1 is ENHRY and CDR2 is SYGVKD. This CDR3 spans 16 amino acids. The CDR3 reads CAISGWTSGLTGELFF. The CDR3, as DNA: TGTGCCATCAGTGGCTGGACTAGCGGCCTCACCGGGGAGCTGTTTTTT.

The chain has TRBV25-1 and TRBJ1-6; possibly TRBD1 for D (5 bases). Germline assignment: CDR1 MGHDK and CDR2 SYGVNS. V gave up 7 bases and J gave up 7 bases, with 14 bases separating them. The CDR3 totals 14 residues. The CDR3 DNA reads TGTGCCAGCACCCTCGGGACTGGAAATTCACCCCTCCACTTT. The encoded protein is CASTLGTGNSPLHF.

This sequence joins TRBV19 and TRBJ1-1; the match to TRBD1 covers 10 bases. CDR3 length equals 13 residues. Unmatched junction bases numbered 7, after V lost 6 bases and J lost 9 bases. Germline V gene lookup returns CDR1 LNHDA and CDR2 SQIVND (reference sequence). This CDR3 is CASSNRDRGKAFF. The CDR3, as DNA: TGTGCCAGTAGCAACCGGGACAGGGGTAAAGCTTTCTTT.

The rearrangement uses TRBV12-3 or TRBV12-4 and TRBJ1-1, with 7 bases that match TRBD1. The CDR3 runs 13 residues. The trim removed 9 bases at V and 2 bases at J, leaving 6 bases unmatched. The CDR3 region has the DNA TGTGCCAGTGGGACAGCCAGTAACACTGAAGCTTTCTTT. Translating it yields CASGTASNTEAFF.

The rearrangement joins TRBV5-1 to TRBJ2-7, with D perhaps TRBD1 (6 bases). Germline V CDR1 and CDR2: SGHRS, YFSETQ. The V end lost 2 bases, the J end lost 0 bases, and 15 bases lay between the germline ends. The CDR3 is 16 amino acids. The CDR3 reads CASSLRTETFSYEQYF. The CDR3 nucleotides are TGCGCCAGCAGCTTACGGACAGAGACCTTCTCCTACGAGCAGTACTTC.

Regarding this clone: The same CDR3 also results from other DNA sequences found in this sample. The genes are TRBV18 and TRBJ1-1; D uncertain. Germline assignment: CDR1 KGHSH and CDR2 LQKENI. This CDR3 has 13 residues. The germline V and J ends were trimmed by 2 bases and 2 bases, with 6 bases remaining between them. CDR3 region: CASSPTRNTEAFF. In nucleotides, the CDR3 is TGTGCCAGCTCACCAACGAGAAACACTGAAGCTTTCTTT.

The chain links TRBV5-1 to TRBJ1-5; D may be TRBD1 (6 bases). This CDR3 has 13 residues. The germline gives CDR1 SGHRS, CDR2 YFSETQ. With 1 base removed from V and 6 bases from J, the gap between germline ends came to 8 bases. CDR3 bases: TGCGCCAGCAGCTTGACAGGGCCTCAGCCCCAGCATTTT. Translation gives CASSLTGPQPQHF.

A single count supports this clone. This rearrangement joins TRBV5-4 to TRBJ1-1; D not certain. There are 14 residues in the CDR3. V lost 1 base, J lost 4 bases, and 11 bases lay in between. Germline-derived CDR1 and CDR2 are SGHNT and YYREEE (reference sequence). CDR3 DNA sequence: TGTGCCAGCAGCTTGAAGGGAGTTTCCACTGAAGCTTTCTTT. Protein product: CASSLKGVSTEAFF.

V gene TRBV28 combines with J gene TRBJ2-2; tentatively, D is TRBD2 (5 bases). V lost 6 bases, J lost 0 bases, and 8 bases lay in between. This CDR3 is built from 14 residues. CDR1 is MDHEN and CDR2 is SYDVKM in the germline V gene. For the CDR3, the DNA is TGTGCCAGCAGAGAGGGTTCGAACACCGGGGAGCTGTTTTTT. The encoded protein is CASREGSNTGELFF.

The chain is built from TRBV19 and TRBJ2-7; 10 bases are shared with TRBD1. The germline V gene has CDR1 LNHDA and CDR2 SQIVND (reference sequence). CDR3 length: 15 amino acids. The V gene end was trimmed by 7 bases and the J gene end by 3 bases; junction bases not matched to a gene: 9. CDR3 bases: TGTGCCAGTACATCCCCGGGACAGGGGATCTACGAGCAGTACTTC. Protein product: CASTSPGQGIYEQYF. Full variable domain (rest looked up from reference TRBV19 and TRBJ2-7): DGGITQSPKYLFRKEGQNVTLSCEQNLNHDAMYWYRQDPGQGLRLIYYSQIVNDFQKGDIAEGYSVSREKKESFPLTVTSAQKNPTAFYLCASTSPGQGIYEQYFGPGTRLTVT.

The rearrangement links TRBV30 to TRBJ2-3, with 8 bases lining up with TRBD2. CDR3 length equals 16 residues. J lost 2 bases, V lost 3 bases, and 10 bases had no gene match. Germline values: CDR1 GTSNPN, CDR2 SVGIG (reference sequence). The DNA of the CDR3 is TGTGCCTGGAGAATAGGCCTAGCGGGTCTCACAGATACGCAGTATTTT. This gives the protein CAWRIGLAGLTDTQYF. The complete variable domain, with remaining parts taken from reference TRBV30 and TRBJ2-3, reads SQTIHQWPATLVQPVGSPLSLECTVEGTSNPNLYWYRQAAGRGLQLLFYSVGIGQISSEVPQNLSASRPQDRQFILSSKKLLLSDSGFYLCAWRIGLAGLTDTQYFGPGTRLTVL.